The 17 T cell receptor beta chains below come from one sample, sequenced in a study of shared clonotypes between healthy human individuals. Using immunoSEQ multiplex PCR, the repertoire was profiled, and TCRdb retains in-frame clones only, with some absent. Of around 690,000 clones listed, around 90% are singletons. The source material was memory CD8+ T cells from PBMCs. Subset specified: CD45RO+ cells pooled with CCR7-negative TemRA cells. The receptors were gathered from a young man in good health. Some clones in this sample may be carry-over from other donors' samples.

This clone was counted at least ten times. This sequence joins TRBV4-3 and TRBJ2-3, with 7 bases identical to TRBD2. The length of the CDR3 is 15 residues. V was clipped by 4 bases and J by 3 bases; unmatched bases: 7. The germline gives CDR1 LGHNA, CDR2 YSLEER. In DNA form, the CDR3 reads TGCGCCAGCAGCCTCAAGGCGGGAGTAACAGATACGCAGTATTTT. Translated, it gives CASSLKAGVTDTQYF.

CDR3 amino acids: CASSGLGGSYNEQFF. CDR3 DNA sequence: TGTGCCAGCAGTGGTTTGGGCGGATCCTACAATGAGCAGTTCTTC. The V gene is TRBV2, the J gene TRBJ2-1; no definite D call. Trimming removed 4 bases from V and 1 base from J, with 11 bases in between. CDR1 and CDR2 (germline): SNHLY, FYNNEI. The CDR3 totals 15 residues.

The chain recombines TRBV19 with TRBJ2-1; 10 bases align to TRBD2. This CDR3 comprises 15 residues. V lost 3 bases, J lost 7 bases, and 6 bases stayed unmatched. Germline-derived CDR1 and CDR2 are LNHDA and SQIVND (reference sequence). CDR3 coding DNA: TGTGCCAGTAGTATGTCTAGCGGGAGTTGGAATGAGCAGTTCTTC. This sequence encodes CASSMSSGSWNEQFF.

The chain recombines TRBV28 with TRBJ1-2; D unclear. This CDR3 is built from 12 residues. Trimming left V 6 bases short and J 3 bases short, with 8 bases between. CDR1 is MDHEN and CDR2 is SYDVKM in the germline V gene. CDR3: CASRGSDYGYTF. The CDR3 DNA follows: TGTGCCAGCAGAGGCAGCGACTATGGCTACACCTTC.

The gene calls are TRBV9 and TRBJ2-1, with a possible D match to TRBD2 (5 bases). This CDR3 has 13 residues. V was clipped by 0 bases and J by 15 bases, with 16 bases between them. Germline loops: CDR1 SGDLS, CDR2 YYNGEE. The CDR3 region has the DNA TGTGCCAGCAGCGTAGGGCGGGCCACCGAACCGTTCTTC. Its protein product is CASSVGRATEPFF. The complete variable domain, with remaining parts taken from reference TRBV9 and TRBJ2-1, reads DSGVTQTPKHLITATGQRVTLRCSPRSGDLSVYWYQQSLDQGLQFLIQYYNGEERAKGNILERFSAQQFPDLHSELNLSSLELGDSALYFCASSVGRATEPFFGPGTRLTVL.

This rearrangement joins TRBV15 to TRBJ1-1, with no clear D. Trimming pared 5 bases from V and 1 base from J, leaving 14 bases between. The germline V gene encodes CDR1 LNHNV and CDR2 YYDKDF (reference sequence). The CDR3 consists of 15 residues. This CDR3 is CATSGGRGPNTEAFF. Written as DNA, the CDR3 is TGTGCCACCAGCGGAGGACGTGGACCGAACACTGAAGCTTTCTTT.

V is TRBV28 and J is TRBJ2-1; 10 bases map to TRBD2. With 4 bases clipped from V and 5 bases from J, the junction kept 5 bases outside the gene matches. Germline lookup yields CDR1 MDHEN and CDR2 SYDVKM. There are 15 residues in the CDR3. CDR3 nucleotide sequence: TGTGCCAGCAGTTGGCTAGCGGGGGCTAACAATGAGCAGTTCTTC. Translated: CASSWLAGANNEQFF. Using reference TRBV28 and TRBJ2-1 for the parts outside the CDR3, the full variable domain is DVKVTQSSRYLVKRTGEKVFLECVQDMDHENMFWYRQDPGLGLRLIYFSYDVKMKEKGDIPEGYSVSREKKERFSLILESASTNQTSMYLCASSWLAGANNEQFFGPGTRLTVL.

V usage is TRBV6-5 and J usage is TRBJ2-7, with TRBD1 as a possible D gene (6 bases). The germline V gene has CDR1 MNHEY and CDR2 SVGAGI. The CDR3 is made up of 16 amino acids. Trimming left V 0 bases short and J 3 bases short, with 15 bases between. The CDR3 sequence: CASSYSLRTAYYEQYF. As DNA, the CDR3 is TGTGCCAGCAGTTACTCATTAAGGACAGCATACTACGAGCAGTACTTC.

The V gene is TRBV30, the J gene TRBJ2-1; D might be TRBD1 or TRBD2, each matching 5 bases. This CDR3 contains 13 residues. Per the germline V gene, CDR1 is GTSNPN and CDR2 is SVGIG (reference sequence). The V and J ends lost 5 bases and 5 bases respectively, with 13 bases between them. The CDR3 DNA sequence: TGTGCCTGGTCTGTCGGGGCCCACAATGAGCAGTTCTTC. Protein: CAWSVGAHNEQFF.

This clone has more than one count but fewer than ten. The V gene is TRBV11-2, the J gene TRBJ2-1, with 8 bases matching TRBD1. Germline V gives CDR1 SGHAT, CDR2 FQNNGV. This CDR3 has 15 residues. V lost 5 bases and J lost 8; bases outside the gene matches: 11. The CDR3 loop is CASSSTDRVVDEQFF. CDR3 in DNA: TGTGCCAGCAGCAGTACGGACAGGGTTGTGGATGAGCAGTTCTTC.

The chain recombines TRBV5-4 with TRBJ2-5, with a tentative D call TRBD2 (6 bases). Germline CDR1 reads SGHNT; CDR2 reads YYREEE (reference sequence). The CDR3 spans 14 residues. The V end lost 4 bases, the J end lost 2 bases, and 12 bases lay between the germline ends. CDR3 region: CASSHTLAQETQYF. CDR3 sequence (DNA): TGTGCCAGCAGCCACACACTAGCACAAGAGACCCAGTACTTC.

The rearrangement joins TRBV4-2 to TRBJ1-3; a weak D match, TRBD1 (5 bases). Germline CDR1 and CDR2: LGHNA and YNFKEQ. The CDR3 covers 18 residues. V was shortened by 4 bases and J by 0 bases, with 19 bases between the two germline ends. DNA of the CDR3: TGTGCCAGCAGCCCCGCGGGACCGCCGCCTTTCTCTGGAAACACCATATATTTT. Translated: CASSPAGPPPFSGNTIYF.

This CDR3 reads CASSLPGGANFNQPQHF. In nucleotides, the CDR3 is TGTGCCAGCAGCTTGCCTGGGGGGGCTAATTTTAATCAGCCCCAGCATTTT. The rearrangement joins TRBV7-8 to TRBJ1-5; tentatively, D is TRBD1 (6 bases). The CDR3 loop spans 17 amino acids. Per the germline V gene, CDR1 is SGHVS and CDR2 is FQNEAQ. The ends were cut back, 3 bases at V and 4 bases at J, with 19 bases in the middle.

The sample holds one count of this clone. The rearrangement links TRBV27 to TRBJ2-7, with 8 bases matching TRBD1. Germline lookup yields CDR1 MNHEY and CDR2 SMNVEV (reference sequence). CDR3 length equals 15 residues. With 5 bases clipped from V and 3 bases from J, the junction kept 9 bases outside the gene matches. CDR3: CASSPSRTGIYEQYF. The DNA of the CDR3 is TGTGCCAGCAGTCCCTCAAGGACAGGGATCTACGAGCAGTACTTC.

J is TRBJ2-2 and V is TRBV7-2, with D perhaps assigned TRBD1 or TRBD2 (5 bases each). Trimming cost V 3 bases and J 7 bases, with 24 bases left between them. This CDR3 comprises 18 residues. Germline CDR1 is SGHTA and CDR2 is FQGNSA. Here the CDR3 DNA reads TGTGCCAGCAGCTTTAACACACCCGGGGCCCAAGTGGGCGGGGAGCTGTTTTTT. The encoded protein is CASSFNTPGAQVGGELFF.

The chain combines TRBV5-4 with TRBJ2-1, with no clear D. Germline V gene data show CDR1 as SGHNT and CDR2 as YYREEE (reference sequence). V was shortened by 4 bases and J by 8 bases, with 13 bases between the two germline ends. This CDR3 comprises 13 residues. The CDR3: CASSLGRPDEQFF. CDR3 bases: TGTGCCAGCAGCCTAGGGCGCCCGGATGAGCAGTTCTTC.

The rearrangement links TRBV7-3 to TRBJ1-1; D remains unclear. The germline V gene encodes CDR1 SGHTA and CDR2 FQGTGA. V was trimmed by 4 bases and J by 5 bases, leaving 14 bases between them. The CDR3 contains 14 residues. The CDR3: CASSSSPLRTEAFF. Here the CDR3 DNA reads TGTGCCAGCAGCTCCTCCCCACTTCGGACTGAAGCTTTCTTT.